This T cell receptor (beta chain) was observed in a study of shared clonotypes between healthy human individuals. Study context: Two women and a few men aged 18 to 49 served as donors. Broader study findings: Generally, naive subsets came out with larger estimated richness than memory subsets. Naive CD4 clonotypes overlapped across a few donors at roughly 5.1%.

The V end lost 5 bases, the J end lost 0 bases, and 11 bases lay between the germline ends. The CDR3 contains 15 residues. Germline V lookup: CDR1 LNHDA, CDR2 SQIVND (reference sequence). Running of the assay took place at deep level. Data came from immunoSEQ multiplex PCR; TCRdb stores just in-frame clones and leaves some out. This table has approximately 2.1 million clones, 85% to 95% appearing once. Details on this clone: Its antigen is unidentified.

This clonotype originated in a man younger than 35 in good health. Some clones in this sample may be carry-over from other donors' samples. Input material: naive CD4+ T cells from PBMCs. The sample's subset: CD45RA+ positively selected. The chain carries TRBV19 and TRBJ2-1; perhaps TRBD1 as D (6 bases). CDR3: CASSLQGFSYNEQFF. CDR3 in DNA: TGTGCCAGTAGTCTTCAGGGGTTCTCCTACAATGAGCAGTTCTTC.